This note documents a single TCR beta chain sequence. This clone showed up just a few times. The target of this receptor is not known. Per-base qualities were not stored, and no clone one base away is much larger. This record belongs to a study of beta chain features in type 1 diabetes (dated by TCRdb to the late 2010s). With regard to the full study: No differences in mean age, gender distribution, total cell number or subset yield were found between patients and healthy donors. A total of roughly 110 million sorted cells were examined across all samples, and the number of cells per subset was strongly correlated with RNA yield. The study compared the TCRB repertoires of sorted circulating CD4+ T cell subsets in recently diagnosed type 1 diabetes patients with those in matched healthy donors. Naive and central memory subsets were obtained from all 28 donors, but regulatory and stem cell-like memory subsets were isolated from only 8 patients and roughly 8 healthy donors.

In the germline V gene (reference sequence), CDR1 corresponds to GTSNPN and CDR2 to SVGIG. V loses 2 bases, J loses 8 bases, and the germline ends lie 18 bases apart. The CDR3 starts with the cysteine, ends with the phenylalanine, and has 15 residues. The retained sequence is limited to the CDR3, 45 bases, with the frame set at the first base. The entire isolated RNA was reverse transcribed using the High Capacity cDNA Reverse Transcription Kit, and thus expressed TCRB transcripts were sequenced. Deep immunoSEQ sequencing was performed on naive, central memory and regulatory T cell samples, with an average of approximately 4 million total reads per sample. After sorted cells were lysed in RLT buffer, RNA was extracted with DNase-treated RNeasy Micro or Mini kits, with the choice depending on cell number. To prevent cross-contamination, each cell subset was processed individually, whereas patient and healthy donor samples were processed jointly. The immunoSEQ multiplex PCR was used to amplify TCRB sequences from cDNA, yielding 87-bp fragments that span the CDR3 region. Sequencing of the amplicons was performed on the Illumina HiSeq platform. Under the source paper's analysis protocol: PCR bias was computationally corrected using synthetic template baselines, reads within Hamming distance 2 were collapsed, and singletons that could not be merged were discarded. Reads were aligned to IMGT to assign V, D and J genes, CDR3 length, and insertions or deletions at six rearrangement sites. Within each subset, clonotype counts were normalized to sorted cell number, after which true diversity and Gini coefficients were computed with the tcR R package. The overlap coefficient, calculated on TCRB nucleotide sequences, was used to measure repertoire sharing. Entries here come from immuneACCESS through TCRdb and include only in-frame sequences with V and J called. Some clones fail to appear in such tables; in the studies checked, an unresolved V gene covers under half of the shortfall, and the cause of the remainder is unknown. Clone size and the V and J calls come from that table; the DNA yielded D and trimming. Present in this sample are 95,000 to 150,000 clones, roughly 15% of which were seen just once. The ten most abundant clones make up about 2.5% of the sample.

Points the paper makes about the study in general: Naive, central memory and regulatory TCRB repertoires appeared to be more similar among patients than among healthy donors. A moderate but significant shortening of TCRB CDR3 length was observed in type 1 diabetes patients in all four CD4+ subsets. Patients with type 1 diabetes made fewer insertions and deleted more nucleotides at VDJ recombination sites, implying thymic rearrangement abnormalities. Shorter templates might have been favored by PCR, but patient and control samples were amplified and corrected together, so both groups would have been affected equally by any skew. Because cDNA was sequenced instead of genomic DNA, highly expressing activated cells could be over-represented, though the groups showed no difference in activation or CD3 levels. Only small numbers of individuals were included in the HLA sub-analyses, which left unresolved whether HLA type had any influence on TCRB rearrangement.

Each donor gave one peripheral blood draw, averaging roughly 120 mL, which was collected into heparinised tubes. Naive, central memory, regulatory and stem cell-like memory CD4+ T cells were sorted on a BD FACSAria II using a panel including CD45RO, CCR7, CD25, CD127, CD95 and CD27. A purity above 95% was achieved for all sorted populations. PBMCs were separated immediately by Lymphoprep density gradient centrifugation and were stained directly, without being cultured. So that batch effects would be minimized, each experiment stained and sorted samples in pairs, pairing one healthy donor with one patient.

This receptor was obtained from a young man with type 1 diabetes. Sequenced: central memory CD4+ T cells from blood. Recombination joined TRBV30 with TRBJ1-4; the D gene cannot be named for sure. The DNA sequence reads TGTGCCTGGAGTAAAACAGTCCCCAAGGGAGAAAAACTGTTTTTT. It encodes CAWSKTVPKGEKLFF.